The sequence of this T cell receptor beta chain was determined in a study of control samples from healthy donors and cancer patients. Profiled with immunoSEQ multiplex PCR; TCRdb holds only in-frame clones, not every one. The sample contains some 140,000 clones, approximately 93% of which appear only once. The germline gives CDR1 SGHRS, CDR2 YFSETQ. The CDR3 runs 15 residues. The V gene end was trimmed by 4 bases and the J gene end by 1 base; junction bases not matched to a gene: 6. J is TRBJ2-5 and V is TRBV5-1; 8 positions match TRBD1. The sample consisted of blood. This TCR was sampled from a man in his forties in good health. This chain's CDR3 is CASSRRTGLQETQYF. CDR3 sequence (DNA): TGCGCCAGCAGCCGGCGGACAGGGCTCCAAGAGACCCAGTACTTC.